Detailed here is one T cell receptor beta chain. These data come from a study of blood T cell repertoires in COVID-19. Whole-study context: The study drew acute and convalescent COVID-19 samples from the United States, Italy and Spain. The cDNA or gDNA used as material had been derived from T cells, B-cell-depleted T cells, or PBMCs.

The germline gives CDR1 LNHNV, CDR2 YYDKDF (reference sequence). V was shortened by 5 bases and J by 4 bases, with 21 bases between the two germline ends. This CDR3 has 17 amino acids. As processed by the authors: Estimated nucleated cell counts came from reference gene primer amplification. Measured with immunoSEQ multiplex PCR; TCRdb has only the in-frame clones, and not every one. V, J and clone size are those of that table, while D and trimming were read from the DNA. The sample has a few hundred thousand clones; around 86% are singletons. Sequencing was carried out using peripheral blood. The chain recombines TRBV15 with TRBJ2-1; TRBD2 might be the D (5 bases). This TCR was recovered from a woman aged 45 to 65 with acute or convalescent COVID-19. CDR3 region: CATSGHSSSRVYNEQFF. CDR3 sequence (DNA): TGTGCCACCAGCGGGCATTCGTCGTCGAGGGTTTACAATGAGCAGTTCTTC.